This TCR beta chain was obtained from a study of T-cell memory formation after mild COVID-19. Background on the study: Largely, TCR clusters stayed within a single donor. Whole-study results and caveats: Clones that contracted from day 15 to 85 had balanced CD4/CD8; later expanders were CD4+ biased. Still unconfirmed is whether the second-wave clones peaking on day 37 recognized SARS-CoV-2.

This clonotype came up many times. Its antigen is undetermined. Barcoded TCR alpha and TCR beta cDNA libraries with UMIs came from 5'RACE using constant-segment primers. Each CDR3 protein gets one entry after TCRdb re-called the 5' RACE reads with MiXCR. Of approximately 390,000 distinct CDR3 sequences listed, 16% are singletons. The sequenced sample was PBMCs or a T cell subset sorted from them (not recorded which). This TCR was sampled from a man aged 18 to 30 who had mild COVID-19 (a few samples of this study predate the infection). Cell type and time point are not known.

The CDR3 nucleotides read TGTGCCAGCAGCCGTGGGACAGTTACAGATACGCAGTATTTT. Its translation: CASSRGTVTDTQYF. The V and J genes are TRBV5-6 and TRBJ2-3; 7 positions match TRBD1. There are 14 residues in the CDR3. J was trimmed by 3 bases and V by 4 bases; bases with no gene match: 5. In germline, CDR1 is SGHDT, CDR2 YYEEEE.